A selection of T cell receptor beta chains follows, all from one sample in a study of OX40 agonist ivuxolimab in advanced cancers. Generated by immunoSEQ multiplex PCR, the TCRdb table keeps only in-frame clones and is missing some. The sample has 55,000 to 65,000 clones, 85% seen once; the top ten hold under 5%. The sequences come from CD4+ or CD8+ T cells sorted from blood, collected in a trial of the OX40 agonist ivuxolimab. All receptors derive from an adult with an advanced solid tumor such as melanoma, head and neck, liver or kidney cancer. CDR3s include the opening cysteine and the closing phenylalanine or tryptophan. The order of the fields is V gene, D gene, J gene, clone size, CDR3 DNA, CDR3 protein. The D gene is left open where the match is weak. Part of the rows lack a size; the others show once, few, many or a class for expanded clones.

TRBV5-4	-	TRBJ2-7	once	TGTGCCAGCAGCTTGGGGGGGGGCAGGGGGCGCGAGCAGTACTTC	CASSLGGGRGREQYF
TRBV5-4	TRBD1	TRBJ1-2	-	TGTGCCGTACACGGAGTGGGACAGGGAAGCTATGGCTACACCTTC	CAVHGVGQGSYGYTF
TRBV5-8	-	TRBJ2-1	-	TGTGCCAGTACCCCCGCTGGGGGGAGGCATGAGCAGTTCTTC	CASTPAGGRHEQFF
TRBV29-1	TRBD2	TRBJ2-5	-	TGCAGCGTTGTTGGTTCTAGCGGGAATCAAGAGACCCAGTACTTC	CSVVGSSGNQETQYF
TRBV29-1	-	TRBJ1-5	-	TGCAGCGTAAGGGACGGTAGCAATCAGCCCCAGCATTTT	CSVRDGSNQPQHF
TRBV7-9	-	TRBJ2-7	-	TGTGCCAGCAGCCCTGGCTACGAGCAGTACTTC	CASSPGYEQYF
TRBV28	TRBD2	TRBJ2-5	-	TGTGCCAGCAGTCCGGGACTAGCGAGGGAGACCCAGTACTTC	CASSPGLARETQYF
TRBV29-1	-	TRBJ2-4	few	TGCAGCGCCCGGGACACCGCCAAAAACATTCAGTACTTC	CSARDTAKNIQYF
TRBV5-1	TRBD2	TRBJ2-1	-	TGCGCCAGCAGCCCGGGACTAGCGGGAGGCAGATCCTACAATGAGCAGTTCTTC	CASSPGLAGGRSYNEQFF
TRBV20-1	-	TRBJ2-7	-	TGCAGTGTCACAACAGGGAACGAGCAGTACTTC	CSVTTGNEQYF
TRBV7-6	TRBD1	TRBJ2-2	-	TGTGCCAGCAGCTTAGGACAGGGATCGAACACCGGGGAGCTGTTTTTT	CASSLGQGSNTGELFF
TRBV11-2	-	TRBJ1-5	-	TGTGCCAGCAGCTTAGGGACTACTAGCAATCAGCCCCAGCATTTT	CASSLGTTSNQPQHF
TRBV5-5	TRBD1	TRBJ2-7	once	TGTGCCAGCAGCTCAACAGGGGTAAACTACGAGCAGTACTTC	CASSSTGVNYEQYF
TRBV2	-	TRBJ2-2	-	TGTGCCAGCAGTGAATCCAGAAGCAGGACCGGGGAGCTGTTTTTT	CASSESRSRTGELFF
TRBV11-2	-	TRBJ2-2	-	TGTGCCAGCAGCTTAGGGGTGGGACAGAACACCGGGGAGCTGTTTTTT	CASSLGVGQNTGELFF
TRBV29-1	-	TRBJ2-2	-	TGCAGCGTTTCCATTGCCGGGGAGCTGTTTTTT	CSVSIAGELFF
TRBV6-1	-	TRBJ2-3	-	TGTGCCAGCACCCCGAGGACGGGGATCACAGATACGCAGTATTTT	CASTPRTGITDTQYF
TRBV4-1	TRBD2	TRBJ2-3	-	TGCGCCAGCAGCCAAGATACAGCGGGAGGTACAGATACGCAGTATTTT	CASSQDTAGGTDTQYF
TRBV7-9	-	TRBJ1-1	-	TGTGCCAGCAGCTTATCCCTCGCGGCCACTGAAGCTTTCTTT	CASSLSLAATEAFF
TRBV7-3	-	TRBJ2-3	-	TGTGCCAGCAGCTCCCCGCCAGATACGCAGTATTTT	CASSSPPDTQYF
TRBV7-2	-	TRBJ2-5	-	TGTGCCAGCAGCTTAGGGCCAGGGCAAGAGACCCAGTACTTC	CASSLGPGQETQYF
TRBV5-5	TRBD1	TRBJ2-3	-	TGTGCCAGCAGCTGGAGACAGGGGGGCACAGATACGCAGTATTTT	CASSWRQGGTDTQYF
TRBV18	-	TRBJ2-1	-	TGTGCCAGCTCATTAAGCGAGCGTAGCTCCTACAATGAGCAGTTCTTC	CASSLSERSSYNEQFF
TRBV5-1	-	TRBJ2-7	few	TGCGCCAGCAGCTTGACAGGGACCTCCTACGAGCAGTACTTC	CASSLTGTSYEQYF
TRBV10-3	-	TRBJ1-4	-	TGTGCCATCAGTGGAGGTGGAGGGAGTGGCCTGTTTTTT	CAISGGGGSGLFF
TRBV7-2	-	TRBJ1-2	-	TGTGCCAGCAGCTTATTGGGCAGGGGTGGGTATGGCTACACCTTC	CASSLLGRGGYGYTF
TRBV9	TRBD2	TRBJ2-3	-	TGTGCCAGCAGCGTCCTTGGGGAGGGCCATGACACAGATACGCAGTATTTT	CASSVLGEGHDTDTQYF
TRBV15	-	TRBJ2-7	-	TGTGCCACCAGCAGAGATCTGAGTGTGCGTGAGCAGTACTTC	CATSRDLSVREQYF
TRBV2	-	TRBJ1-1	-	TGTGCCAGCGAGGCGCAGGGTGGCGCTGAAGCTTTCTTT	CASEAQGGAEAFF
TRBV9	-	TRBJ2-3	-	TGTGCCAGCAGCACACTAGATACGCAGTATTTT	CASSTLDTQYF
TRBV9	-	TRBJ2-7	-	TGTGCCAGCAGCGCCGGACTTACCGACTACGAGCAGTACTTC	CASSAGLTDYEQYF
TRBV28	TRBD1	TRBJ1-2	-	TGTGCCAGCAGTACTCAACAGGGGATCTATGGCTACACCTTC	CASSTQQGIYGYTF
TRBV13	-	TRBJ2-4	-	TGTGCCAGCAGCACCAGACTAGCCAAAAACATTCAGTACTTC	CASSTRLAKNIQYF
TRBV5-6	-	TRBJ1-1	-	TGTGCCAGCAGTCAGGTCCCCAGCATGAACACTGAAGCTTTCTTT	CASSQVPSMNTEAFF
TRBV2	-	TRBJ2-3	medium-sized	TGTGCCAGCAGTGAAGGGGTAGCCGGGCCCACAGATACGCAGTATTTT	CASSEGVAGPTDTQYF
TRBV7-9	-	TRBJ2-3	-	TGTGCCAGCAGCTACCAGGGCGGCACAGATACGCAGTATTTT	CASSYQGGTDTQYF
TRBV9	-	TRBJ1-5	few	TGTGCCAGCAGCGTAGGGTTAAATCAGCCCCAGCATTTT	CASSVGLNQPQHF
TRBV19	-	TRBJ1-4	once	TGTGCCAGTACCTCTGGCAGGGGCACAACTAATGAAAAACTGTTTTTT	CASTSGRGTTNEKLFF
TRBV6-5	-	TRBJ2-7	-	TGTGCCAGCAGTTACCCCGGGCCCATCTCCTACGAGCAGTACTTC	CASSYPGPISYEQYF
TRBV9	TRBD2	TRBJ2-3	-	TGTGCCAGCAGCGCGACCGCCGGGACTAGCGACGCAGATACGCAGTATTTT	CASSATAGTSDADTQYF
TRBV4-1	TRBD1	TRBJ2-2	-	TGCGCCAGCAGCCCTCGGACAGGGCGGCCCGGGGAGCTGTTTTTT	CASSPRTGRPGELFF
TRBV5-1	-	TRBJ2-1	-	TGCGCCAGCAGCTTGGTTCAACTAGCAGGCAATGAGCAGTTCTTC	CASSLVQLAGNEQFF
TRBV19	-	TRBJ2-4	-	TGTGCCAGTAGTGGCGGGACAGAACCTCTTCGATACTTC	CASSGGTEPLRYF
TRBV7-9	-	TRBJ1-2	-	TGTGCCAGCAGCTTGGGGGATGGCTACACCTTC	CASSLGDGYTF
TRBV7-9	-	TRBJ2-5	-	TGTGCCAGCAGCTTAGGGCAGGCCCTTCAAGAGACCCAGTACTTC	CASSLGQALQETQYF
TRBV7-3	-	TRBJ1-3	-	TGTGCCAGCAGCCCCCAACCGGGACGCGGAAACACCATATATTTT	CASSPQPGRGNTIYF
TRBV11-2	TRBD1	TRBJ1-5	-	TGTGCCAGCAGCCCTGGGACAGGGGGCAATCAGCCCCAGCATTTT	CASSPGTGGNQPQHF
TRBV9	TRBD1	TRBJ2-7	-	TGTGCCAGCAGCGTAGGGACAGGCAGCTCCTACGAGCAGTACTTC	CASSVGTGSSYEQYF
TRBV5-6	-	TRBJ1-1	once	TGTGCCAGCAGCTTTGCCTACGGGACTGAAGCTTTCTTT	CASSFAYGTEAFF
TRBV7-8	-	TRBJ2-3	-	TGTGCCAGCAGCTTAAGCGTGGGGAGGTGGACAGATACGCAGTATTTT	CASSLSVGRWTDTQYF